This TCR beta chain was recovered during a study of T cells in Graves' hyperthyroidism and ophthalmopathy. The CDR3 sequence is 14 residues long. The ends were cut back, 4 bases at V and 2 bases at J, with 11 bases in the middle. Diagnosis relied on clinical symptoms, serum thyroxine and TRAb, thyroid ultrasound and orbital computed tomography. On this clonotype: Its antigen remains unknown.

TCR beta CDR3 region amplification was performed from RNA transcripts. Using the HTBI primer set, a first-round RT-PCR was run on the TCR CDR3. In TCRdb, the multiplex PCR reads were re-called with MiXCR into one record per CDR3 protein. The table records around 400,000 distinct CDR3 sequences, roughly 25% of them present only once. Study-level results: Most clonotypes that expanded in the thyroid above 0.001 also showed up in blood.

This chain uses TRBV12-3 or TRBV12-4 with TRBJ2-5, with D uncertain. This receptor was identified in a man aged 50 to 59 with Graves' hyperthyroidism. The sample was blood. CDR3 bases: TGTGCCAGCAGTTCCGTAAAGCTACAAGAGACCCAGTACTTC. Protein product: CASSSVKLQETQYF.